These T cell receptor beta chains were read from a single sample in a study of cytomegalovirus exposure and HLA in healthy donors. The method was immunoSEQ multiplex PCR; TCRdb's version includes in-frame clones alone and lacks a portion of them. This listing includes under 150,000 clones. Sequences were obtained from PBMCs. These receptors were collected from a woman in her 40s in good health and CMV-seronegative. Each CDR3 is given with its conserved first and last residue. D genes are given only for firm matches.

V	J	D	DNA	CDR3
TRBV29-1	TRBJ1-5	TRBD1	TGCAGCGTCGCCATCGGGACAGGGGGGAATCAGCCCCAGCATTTT	CSVAIGTGGNQPQHF
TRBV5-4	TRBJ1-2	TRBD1	TGTGCCAGCAGCTCGCCCCAGGGGGACTATGGCTACACCTTC	CASSSPQGDYGYTF
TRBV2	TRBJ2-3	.	TGTGCCAGCTTTGAGGAGGGGCTATCAGGAGATACGCAGTATTTT	CASFEEGLSGDTQYF
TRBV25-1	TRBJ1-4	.	TGTGCCAGCTCCCTATCGGGTGGAGAAAAACTGTTTTTT	CASSLSGGEKLFF
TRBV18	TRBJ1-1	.	TGTGCCAGCTCACCAAACAGGGCTGATGAAGCTTTCTTT	CASSPNRADEAFF
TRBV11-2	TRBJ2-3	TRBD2	TGTGCCAGCAGCTTGGGACTAGCGGGTTTCACAGATACGCAGTATTTT	CASSLGLAGFTDTQYF
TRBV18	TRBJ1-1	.	TGTGCCAGCTCACCAGACAGGCACACTGAAGCTTTCTTT	CASSPDRHTEAFF
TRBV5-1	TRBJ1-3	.	TGCGCCAGCAGCTTGGCCGCGGGACCTGGAAACACCATATATTTT	CASSLAAGPGNTIYF
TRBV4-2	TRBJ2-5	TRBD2	TGTGCCAGCAGCTCACCGGCCGGGGGGGCGGAGACCCAGTACTTC	CASSSPAGGAETQYF
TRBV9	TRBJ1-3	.	TGTGCCAGCAGCGTAGGAGGGGGGGGGTTTTCTGGAAACACCATATATTTT	CASSVGGGGFSGNTIYF
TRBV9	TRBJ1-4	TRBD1	TGTGCCAGCAGCCCACGGACAGGGGGAACTAATGAAAAACTGTTTTTT	CASSPRTGGTNEKLFF
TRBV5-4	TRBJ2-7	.	TGTGCCAGCAGCTTCCCCGGGGCTCGGGGGAACGAGCAGTACTTC	CASSFPGARGNEQYF
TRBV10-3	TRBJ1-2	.	TGTGCCATCAGTCCGGGCGCGGACAGCTCGGGCTACACCTTC	CAISPGADSSGYTF
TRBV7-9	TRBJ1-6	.	TGTGCCAGCAGCTGGCAACAGGTAAATTCCTATAATTCACCCCTCCACTTT	CASSWQQVNSYNSPLHF
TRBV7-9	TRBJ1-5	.	TGTGCCAGCAGCTTAGCTTTACACAGTAGGGGCCCCCAGCATTTT	CASSLALHSRGPQHF
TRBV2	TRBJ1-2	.	TGTGCCAGCAGTGCACAGACATCTTATGGCTACACCTTC	CASSAQTSYGYTF
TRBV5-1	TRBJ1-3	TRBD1	TGCGCCAGCAGTTTCGCCGGGACAGGGGGCTCTCGAAACACCATATATTTT	CASSFAGTGGSRNTIYF
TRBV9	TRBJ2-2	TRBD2	TGTGCCAGCAGCGTTCCCGGGGGGGGTAGCACCGGGGAGCTGTTTTTT	CASSVPGGGSTGELFF
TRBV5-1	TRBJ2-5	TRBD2	TGCGCCAGCAGCAGGACACGGGAGGTGGAGACCCAGTACTTC	CASSRTREVETQYF
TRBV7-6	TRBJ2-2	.	TGTGCCAGCAGCTTAATATCAGGGTCCGGGGAGCTGTTTTTT	CASSLISGSGELFF
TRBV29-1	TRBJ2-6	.	TGCAGCGTTGAAGACCCGTCAGCTGGGGCCAACGTCCTGACTTTC	CSVEDPSAGANVLTF
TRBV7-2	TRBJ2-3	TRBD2	TGTGCCAGCAGCCCCGGACTAGCGGGGGGGCTGGATACGCAGTATTTT	CASSPGLAGGLDTQYF
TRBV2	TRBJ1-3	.	TGTGCCTGCCTCCGGGAGCTCTCTGGAAACACCATATATTTT	CACLRELSGNTIYF
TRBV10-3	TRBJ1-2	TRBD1	TGTGCCATCACCTCGACAGGGTGGGGCGGCTACACCTTC	CAITSTGWGGYTF
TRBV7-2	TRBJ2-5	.	TGTGCCAGCAGCCCCGGTCTCTTCGTAGAAGAGACCCAGTACTTC	CASSPGLFVEETQYF
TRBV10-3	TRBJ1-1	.	TGTGCCATCAGTGCAGGGGATGCGAACACTGAAGCTTTCTTT	CAISAGDANTEAFF
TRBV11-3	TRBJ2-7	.	TGTGCCAGCAGCCCCAGTGCGGGCTCCTACGAGCAGTACTTC	CASSPSAGSYEQYF
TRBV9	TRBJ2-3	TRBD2	TGTGCCAGCAGCGTAGGAGGTAGCGGGGGAGGCACAGATACGCAGTATTTT	CASSVGGSGGGTDTQYF
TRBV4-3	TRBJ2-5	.	TGCGCCAGCAGCCAAGTCAGGGTCTCCGAGACCCAGTACTTC	CASSQVRVSETQYF
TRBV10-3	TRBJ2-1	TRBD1	TGTGCCATCAGCTCCCGGGACAGGGGGCGAGACGGTGAGCAGTTCTTC	CAISSRDRGRDGEQFF
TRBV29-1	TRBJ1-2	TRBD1	TGCAGCGTTGAAGATGGGGGACAGAACTATGGCTACACCTTC	CSVEDGGQNYGYTF
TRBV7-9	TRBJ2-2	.	TGTGCCAGCAGCTTACACCTTGGGTGGGGGACTCGAGACACCGGGGAGCTGTTTTTT	CASSLHLGWGTRDTGELFF
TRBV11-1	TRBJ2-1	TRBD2	TGTGCCAGCAGCTTATGGGCTAGCGGGGGGATAATCTCCTACAATGAGCAGTTCTTC	CASSLWASGGIISYNEQFF
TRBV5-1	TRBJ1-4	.	TGCGCCAGCAGCTCCCGGACAGCGTCTAATGAAAAACTGTTTTTT	CASSSRTASNEKLFF
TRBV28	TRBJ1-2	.	TGTGCCAGCAGTCCACAAACGGACACCTTCTTC	CASSPQTDTFF
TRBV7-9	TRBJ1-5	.	TGTGCCAGCAGCTTAGAGGCAGGTAATCAGCCCCAGCATTTT	CASSLEAGNQPQHF
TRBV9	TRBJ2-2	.	TGTGCCAGCAGCGTAGGCAGGGGAACGAACACCGGGGAGCTGTTTTTT	CASSVGRGTNTGELFF
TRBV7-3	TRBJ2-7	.	TGTGCCAGCAGCTTAGGTCGGCAGGGGTCTCAGTACTTC	CASSLGRQGSQYF
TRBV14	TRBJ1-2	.	TGTGCCAGCAGCCCCGGACAGAACTATGGCTACACCTTC	CASSPGQNYGYTF
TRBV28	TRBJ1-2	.	TGTGCCAGCAGTTTGAAGACAGACATCTATGGCTACACCTTC	CASSLKTDIYGYTF
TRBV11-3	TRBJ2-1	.	TGTGCCAGCAGCTTAACTTTTGGTATATCCTACAATGAGCAGTTCTTC	CASSLTFGISYNEQFF
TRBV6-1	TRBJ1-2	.	TGTGCCAGCAGCCCAGGGCCTTTCTATGGCTACACCTTC	CASSPGPFYGYTF
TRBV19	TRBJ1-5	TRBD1	TGTGCCAGTAGGCGACAGGGGGCTGTGTCCAATCAGCCCCAGCATTTT	CASRRQGAVSNQPQHF
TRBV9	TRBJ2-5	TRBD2	TGTGCCAGCAGCGTAGGGAGCGGGGGGGCAAAGACCCAGTACTTC	CASSVGSGGAKTQYF
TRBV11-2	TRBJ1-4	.	TGTGCCAGCAGCTTTAGTCAGGGTATAATTGAAAAACTGTTTTTT	CASSFSQGIIEKLFF
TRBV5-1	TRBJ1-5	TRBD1	TGCGCCAGCAGGGGTGGGACAGGAAGCAATCAGCCCCAGCATTTT	CASRGGTGSNQPQHF
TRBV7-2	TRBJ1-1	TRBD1	TGTGCCAGCAGCTTCAGGGGGCGAAGGAATGAATCCTTCTTT	CASSFRGRRNESFF
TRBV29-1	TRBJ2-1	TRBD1	TGCAGCGTGAGGGACAGGGCTGGCAATGAGCAGTTCTTC	CSVRDRAGNEQFF